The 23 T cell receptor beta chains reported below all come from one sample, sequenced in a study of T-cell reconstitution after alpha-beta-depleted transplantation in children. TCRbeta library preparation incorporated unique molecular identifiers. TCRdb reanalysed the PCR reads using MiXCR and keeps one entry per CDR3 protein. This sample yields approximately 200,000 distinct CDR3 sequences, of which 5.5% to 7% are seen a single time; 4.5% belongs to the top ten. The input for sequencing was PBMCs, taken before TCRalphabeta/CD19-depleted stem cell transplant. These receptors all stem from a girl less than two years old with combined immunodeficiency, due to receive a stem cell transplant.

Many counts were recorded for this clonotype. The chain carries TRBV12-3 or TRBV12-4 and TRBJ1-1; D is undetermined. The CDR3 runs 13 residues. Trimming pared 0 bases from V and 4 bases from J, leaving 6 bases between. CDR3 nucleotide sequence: TGTGCCAGCAGTTTAGCAGAAAGCACTGAAGCTTTCTTT. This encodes CASSLAESTEAFF.

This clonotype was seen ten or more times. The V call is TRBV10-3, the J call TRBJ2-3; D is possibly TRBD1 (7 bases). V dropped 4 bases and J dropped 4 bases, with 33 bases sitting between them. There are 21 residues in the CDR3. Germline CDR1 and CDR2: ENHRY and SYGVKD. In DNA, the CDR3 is TGTGCCATCAGTGCCCTGTGGGCCAGGGGGGCCTCGAGTTCCCAAGCAGATACGCAGTATTTT. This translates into CAISALWARGASSSQADTQYF.

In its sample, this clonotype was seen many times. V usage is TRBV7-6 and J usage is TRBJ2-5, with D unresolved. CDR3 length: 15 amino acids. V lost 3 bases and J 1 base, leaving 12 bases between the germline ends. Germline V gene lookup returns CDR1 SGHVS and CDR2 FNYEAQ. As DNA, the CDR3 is TGTGCCAGCAGCTTCCTGATCGGGCCCCAAGAGACCCAGTACTTC. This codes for CASSFLIGPQETQYF.

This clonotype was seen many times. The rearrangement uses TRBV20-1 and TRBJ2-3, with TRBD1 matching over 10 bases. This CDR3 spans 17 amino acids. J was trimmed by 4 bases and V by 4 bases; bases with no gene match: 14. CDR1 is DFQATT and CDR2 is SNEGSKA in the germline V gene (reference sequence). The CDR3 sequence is CSANQLRTGGLSDTQYF. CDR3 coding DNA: TGCAGTGCTAATCAGCTGCGGACAGGGGGACTCTCAGATACGCAGTATTTT.

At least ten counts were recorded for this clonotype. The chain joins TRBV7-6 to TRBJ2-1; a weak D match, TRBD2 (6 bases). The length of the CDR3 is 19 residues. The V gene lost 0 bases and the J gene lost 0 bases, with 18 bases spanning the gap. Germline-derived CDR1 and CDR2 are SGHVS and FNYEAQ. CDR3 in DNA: TGTGCCAGCAGCTTAGCGGGATCTAGCGTCCAGAGCTCCTACAATGAGCAGTTCTTC. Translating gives CASSLAGSSVQSSYNEQFF.

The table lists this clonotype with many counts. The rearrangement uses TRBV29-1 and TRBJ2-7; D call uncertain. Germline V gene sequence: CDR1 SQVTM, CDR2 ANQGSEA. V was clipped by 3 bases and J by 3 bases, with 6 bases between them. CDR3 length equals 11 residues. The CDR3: CSVDAGYEQYF. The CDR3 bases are TGCAGCGTTGACGCCGGCTACGAGCAGTACTTC.

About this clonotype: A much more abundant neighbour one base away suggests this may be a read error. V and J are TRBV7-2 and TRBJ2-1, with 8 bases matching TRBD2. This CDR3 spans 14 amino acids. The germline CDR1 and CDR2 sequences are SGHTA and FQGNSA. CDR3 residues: CGSSLRGGNNEQFF. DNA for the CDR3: TGTGGCAGCAGCTTACGGGGGGGGAATAATGAGCAGTTCTTC. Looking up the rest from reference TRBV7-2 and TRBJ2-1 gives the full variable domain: GAGVSQSPSNKVTEKGKDVELRCDPISGHTALYWYRQSLGQGLEFLIYFQGNSAPDKSGLPSDRFSAERTGGSVSTLTIQRTQQEDSAVYLCGSSLRGGNNEQFFGPGTRLTVL.

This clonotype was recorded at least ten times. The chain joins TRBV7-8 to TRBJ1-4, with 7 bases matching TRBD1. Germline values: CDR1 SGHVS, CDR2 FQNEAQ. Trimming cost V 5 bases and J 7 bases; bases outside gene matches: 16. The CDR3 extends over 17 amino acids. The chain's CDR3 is CASSKNQGVMIGEKLFF. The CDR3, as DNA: TGTGCCAGCAGCAAAAACCAGGGGGTGATGATCGGTGAAAAACTGTTTTTT.

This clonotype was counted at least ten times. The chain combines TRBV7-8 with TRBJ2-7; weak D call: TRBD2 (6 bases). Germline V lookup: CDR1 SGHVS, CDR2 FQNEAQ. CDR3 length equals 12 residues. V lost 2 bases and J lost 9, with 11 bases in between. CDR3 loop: CASSLYRGGQYF. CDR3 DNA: TGTGCCAGCAGCTTATATCGGGGAGGGCAGTACTTC.

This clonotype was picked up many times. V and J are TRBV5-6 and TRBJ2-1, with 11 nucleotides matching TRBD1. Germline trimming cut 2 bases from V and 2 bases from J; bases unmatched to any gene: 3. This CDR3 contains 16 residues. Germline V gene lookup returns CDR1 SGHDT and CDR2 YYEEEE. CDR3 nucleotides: TGTGCCAGCAGCTTAGGGACAGGGGGAGCCTACAATGAGCAGTTCTTC. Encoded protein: CASSLGTGGAYNEQFF.

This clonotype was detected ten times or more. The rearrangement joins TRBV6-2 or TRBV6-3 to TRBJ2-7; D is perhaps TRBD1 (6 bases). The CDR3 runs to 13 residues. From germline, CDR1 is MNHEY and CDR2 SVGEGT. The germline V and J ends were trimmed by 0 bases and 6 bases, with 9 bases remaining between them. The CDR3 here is CASSYSPGVEQYF. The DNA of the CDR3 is TGTGCCAGCAGTTACTCTCCAGGGGTCGAGCAGTACTTC.

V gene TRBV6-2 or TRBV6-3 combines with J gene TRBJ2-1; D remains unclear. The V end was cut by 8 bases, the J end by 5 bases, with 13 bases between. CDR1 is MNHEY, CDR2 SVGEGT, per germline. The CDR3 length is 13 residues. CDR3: CASRVIADNEQFF. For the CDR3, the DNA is TGTGCCAGCCGAGTAATAGCAGACAATGAGCAGTTCTTC.

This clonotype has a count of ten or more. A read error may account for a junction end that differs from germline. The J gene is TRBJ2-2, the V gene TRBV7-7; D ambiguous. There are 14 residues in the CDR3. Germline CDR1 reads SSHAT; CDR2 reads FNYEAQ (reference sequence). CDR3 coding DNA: TGTGCTAGCAGCTTAGACCCGGTCACCGGGGAGCTGTTTTTT. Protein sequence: CASSLDPVTGELFF.

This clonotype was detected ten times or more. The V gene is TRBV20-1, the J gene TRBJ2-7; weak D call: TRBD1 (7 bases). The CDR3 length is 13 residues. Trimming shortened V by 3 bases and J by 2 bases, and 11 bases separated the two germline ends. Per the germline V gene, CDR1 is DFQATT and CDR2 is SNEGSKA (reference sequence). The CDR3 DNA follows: TGCAGTGCTAGGCGCGGGACAGCCTACGAGCAGTACTTC. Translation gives CSARRGTAYEQYF.

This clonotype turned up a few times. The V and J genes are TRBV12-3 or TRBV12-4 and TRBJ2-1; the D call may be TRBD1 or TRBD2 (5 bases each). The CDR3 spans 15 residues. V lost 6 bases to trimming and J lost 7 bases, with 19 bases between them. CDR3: CASRSWGIPSNEQFF. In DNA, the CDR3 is TGTGCCAGCAGATCATGGGGGATCCCCAGTAATGAGCAGTTCTTC.

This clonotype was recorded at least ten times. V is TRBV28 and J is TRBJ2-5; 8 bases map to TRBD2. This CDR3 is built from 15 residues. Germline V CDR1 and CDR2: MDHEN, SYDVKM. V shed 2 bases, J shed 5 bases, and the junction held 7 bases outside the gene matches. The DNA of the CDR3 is TGTGCCAGCAGTTTAATACGGGAGGGGGTGGAGACCCAGTACTTC. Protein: CASSLIREGVETQYF.

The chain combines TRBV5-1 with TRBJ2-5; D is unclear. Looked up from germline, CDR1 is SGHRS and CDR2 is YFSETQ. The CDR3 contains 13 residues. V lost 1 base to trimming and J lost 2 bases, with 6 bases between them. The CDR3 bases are TGCGCCAGCAGCTTGATTATTCAAGAGACCCAGTACTTC. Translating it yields CASSLIIQETQYF.

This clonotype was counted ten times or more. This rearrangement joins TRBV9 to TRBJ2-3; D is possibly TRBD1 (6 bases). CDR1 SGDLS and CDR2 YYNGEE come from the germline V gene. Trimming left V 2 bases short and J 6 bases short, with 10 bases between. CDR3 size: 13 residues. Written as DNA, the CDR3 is TGTGCCAGCAGCGTCACAGGGATGGATACGCAGTATTTT. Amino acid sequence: CASSVTGMDTQYF.

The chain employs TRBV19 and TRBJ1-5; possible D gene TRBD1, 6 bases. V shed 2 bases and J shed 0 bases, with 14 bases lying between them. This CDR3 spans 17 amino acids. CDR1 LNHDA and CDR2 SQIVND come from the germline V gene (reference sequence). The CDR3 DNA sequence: TGTGCCAGTAGTATACTTCCAGGGGATTATAGCAATCAGCCCCAGCATTTT. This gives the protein CASSILPGDYSNQPQHF. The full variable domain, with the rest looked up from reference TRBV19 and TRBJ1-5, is DGGITQSPKYLFRKEGQNVTLSCEQNLNHDAMYWYRQDPGQGLRLIYYSQIVNDFQKGDIAEGYSVSREKKESFPLTVTSAQKNPTAFYLCASSILPGDYSNQPQHFGDGTRLSIL.

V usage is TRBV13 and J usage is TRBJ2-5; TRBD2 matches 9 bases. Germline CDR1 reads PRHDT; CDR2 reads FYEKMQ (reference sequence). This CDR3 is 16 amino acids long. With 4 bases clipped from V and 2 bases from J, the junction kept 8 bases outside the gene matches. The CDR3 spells CASSSRGSGGQETQYF. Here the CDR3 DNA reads TGTGCCAGCAGCTCCCGGGGTAGCGGGGGTCAAGAGACCCAGTACTTC.

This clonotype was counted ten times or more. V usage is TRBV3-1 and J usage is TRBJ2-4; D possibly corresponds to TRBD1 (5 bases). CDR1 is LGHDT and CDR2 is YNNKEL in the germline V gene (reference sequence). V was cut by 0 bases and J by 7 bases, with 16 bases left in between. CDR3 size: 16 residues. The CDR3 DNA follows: TGTGCCAGCAGCCAAGATCGAAGGCAGGGAAGGAACATTCAGTACTTC. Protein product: CASSQDRRQGRNIQYF.

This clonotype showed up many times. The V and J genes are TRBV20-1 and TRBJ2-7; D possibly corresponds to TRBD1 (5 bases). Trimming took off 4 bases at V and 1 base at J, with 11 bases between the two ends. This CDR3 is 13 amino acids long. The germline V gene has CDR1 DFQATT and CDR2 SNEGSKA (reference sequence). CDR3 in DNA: TGCAGTGCTACCAGACAGCCATCCTACGAGCAGTACTTC. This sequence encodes CSATRQPSYEQYF.

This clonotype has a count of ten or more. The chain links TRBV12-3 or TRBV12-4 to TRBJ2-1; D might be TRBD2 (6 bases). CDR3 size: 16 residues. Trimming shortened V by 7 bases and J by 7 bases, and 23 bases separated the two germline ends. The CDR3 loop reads CASTSEGLRYYNEQFF. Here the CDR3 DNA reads TGTGCCAGCACTTCGGAGGGCCTACGATATTATAATGAGCAGTTCTTC.